The clone carrying this T cell receptor beta chain showed up just once. Its antigen remains unknown. These data are taken from a study of cytomegalovirus exposure and HLA in healthy donors. Study-wide background: In a later analysis, it was reported that the approximately 110 validation repertoires had been produced on the same platform as the 700 or so repertoires belonging to the first cohort. General observations from the study: There were a few CMV-associated chains whose specificity for CMV antigens was confirmed in vitro. Rare sequences made up most TCRs, while some public TCRs were found in many donors.

TCRdb keeps only in-frame clones here, not all; method: immunoSEQ multiplex PCR. The sample has approximately 70,000 clones; 90% to 95% are singletons. The donors were part of the validation cohort, which consisted of roughly 120 subjects and was separate from the first cohort of about 670 subjects. Sequencing was performed on PBMCs. The clonotype originates from a woman younger than 35 in good health and CMV-seronegative.

Written as DNA, the CDR3 is TGTGCCAGCAGCCCCTCCCCGGGACAGGGGAGTTATGGCTACACCTTC. Encoded protein: CASSPSPGQGSYGYTF. The V call is TRBV5-4, the J call TRBJ1-2; 10 nucleotides line up with TRBD1. Germline lookup yields CDR1 SGHNT and CDR2 YYREEE (reference sequence). This CDR3 region has 16 residues. V lost 4 bases, J lost 5 bases, and 11 bases stayed unmatched. The full variable domain, with the rest looked up from reference TRBV5-4 and TRBJ1-2, is ETGVTQSPTHLIKTRGQQVTLRCSSQSGHNTVSWYQQALGQGPQFIFQYYREEENGRGNFPPRFSGLQFPNYSSELNVNALELDDSALYLCASSPSPGQGSYGYTFGSGTRLTVV.